What follows describes a single T cell receptor (beta chain). No antigen is known for it. The sample's time point: pre-treatment sample, taken before nivolumab and TIL therapy. Adults with stage 4 NSCLC were enrolled in a phase I trial. This sample is drawn from a study of TIL therapy for anti-PD-1-resistant metastatic lung cancer. Study in general: Median patient age was approximately 59, ranging about 38-80 years.

This CDR3 contains 14 residues. With V trimmed by 2 bases and J by 6 bases, 5 bases remained unmatched. CDR1 SGHRS and CDR2 YFSETQ come from the germline V gene. Sequencing used immunoSEQ v3. The repertoire was sequenced with immunoSEQ multiplex PCR; TCRdb's copy has only in-frame clones and lacks some. The sample shows some 52,000 clones, less than 80% of them seen only once. Overall study results and limits: The baseline peripheral repertoire was partially replaced by infused TIL clonotypes that later decayed.

The V and J genes are TRBV5-1 and TRBJ1-2, with TRBD1 identical over 9 bases. This specimen consisted of blood, obtained at baseline. The origin of this receptor is a woman aged 25-85 years with non-small cell lung cancer. The CDR3 loop is CASSFGQGNHGYTF. Written as DNA, the CDR3 is TGCGCCAGCAGCTTTGGACAGGGGAACCATGGCTACACCTTC.